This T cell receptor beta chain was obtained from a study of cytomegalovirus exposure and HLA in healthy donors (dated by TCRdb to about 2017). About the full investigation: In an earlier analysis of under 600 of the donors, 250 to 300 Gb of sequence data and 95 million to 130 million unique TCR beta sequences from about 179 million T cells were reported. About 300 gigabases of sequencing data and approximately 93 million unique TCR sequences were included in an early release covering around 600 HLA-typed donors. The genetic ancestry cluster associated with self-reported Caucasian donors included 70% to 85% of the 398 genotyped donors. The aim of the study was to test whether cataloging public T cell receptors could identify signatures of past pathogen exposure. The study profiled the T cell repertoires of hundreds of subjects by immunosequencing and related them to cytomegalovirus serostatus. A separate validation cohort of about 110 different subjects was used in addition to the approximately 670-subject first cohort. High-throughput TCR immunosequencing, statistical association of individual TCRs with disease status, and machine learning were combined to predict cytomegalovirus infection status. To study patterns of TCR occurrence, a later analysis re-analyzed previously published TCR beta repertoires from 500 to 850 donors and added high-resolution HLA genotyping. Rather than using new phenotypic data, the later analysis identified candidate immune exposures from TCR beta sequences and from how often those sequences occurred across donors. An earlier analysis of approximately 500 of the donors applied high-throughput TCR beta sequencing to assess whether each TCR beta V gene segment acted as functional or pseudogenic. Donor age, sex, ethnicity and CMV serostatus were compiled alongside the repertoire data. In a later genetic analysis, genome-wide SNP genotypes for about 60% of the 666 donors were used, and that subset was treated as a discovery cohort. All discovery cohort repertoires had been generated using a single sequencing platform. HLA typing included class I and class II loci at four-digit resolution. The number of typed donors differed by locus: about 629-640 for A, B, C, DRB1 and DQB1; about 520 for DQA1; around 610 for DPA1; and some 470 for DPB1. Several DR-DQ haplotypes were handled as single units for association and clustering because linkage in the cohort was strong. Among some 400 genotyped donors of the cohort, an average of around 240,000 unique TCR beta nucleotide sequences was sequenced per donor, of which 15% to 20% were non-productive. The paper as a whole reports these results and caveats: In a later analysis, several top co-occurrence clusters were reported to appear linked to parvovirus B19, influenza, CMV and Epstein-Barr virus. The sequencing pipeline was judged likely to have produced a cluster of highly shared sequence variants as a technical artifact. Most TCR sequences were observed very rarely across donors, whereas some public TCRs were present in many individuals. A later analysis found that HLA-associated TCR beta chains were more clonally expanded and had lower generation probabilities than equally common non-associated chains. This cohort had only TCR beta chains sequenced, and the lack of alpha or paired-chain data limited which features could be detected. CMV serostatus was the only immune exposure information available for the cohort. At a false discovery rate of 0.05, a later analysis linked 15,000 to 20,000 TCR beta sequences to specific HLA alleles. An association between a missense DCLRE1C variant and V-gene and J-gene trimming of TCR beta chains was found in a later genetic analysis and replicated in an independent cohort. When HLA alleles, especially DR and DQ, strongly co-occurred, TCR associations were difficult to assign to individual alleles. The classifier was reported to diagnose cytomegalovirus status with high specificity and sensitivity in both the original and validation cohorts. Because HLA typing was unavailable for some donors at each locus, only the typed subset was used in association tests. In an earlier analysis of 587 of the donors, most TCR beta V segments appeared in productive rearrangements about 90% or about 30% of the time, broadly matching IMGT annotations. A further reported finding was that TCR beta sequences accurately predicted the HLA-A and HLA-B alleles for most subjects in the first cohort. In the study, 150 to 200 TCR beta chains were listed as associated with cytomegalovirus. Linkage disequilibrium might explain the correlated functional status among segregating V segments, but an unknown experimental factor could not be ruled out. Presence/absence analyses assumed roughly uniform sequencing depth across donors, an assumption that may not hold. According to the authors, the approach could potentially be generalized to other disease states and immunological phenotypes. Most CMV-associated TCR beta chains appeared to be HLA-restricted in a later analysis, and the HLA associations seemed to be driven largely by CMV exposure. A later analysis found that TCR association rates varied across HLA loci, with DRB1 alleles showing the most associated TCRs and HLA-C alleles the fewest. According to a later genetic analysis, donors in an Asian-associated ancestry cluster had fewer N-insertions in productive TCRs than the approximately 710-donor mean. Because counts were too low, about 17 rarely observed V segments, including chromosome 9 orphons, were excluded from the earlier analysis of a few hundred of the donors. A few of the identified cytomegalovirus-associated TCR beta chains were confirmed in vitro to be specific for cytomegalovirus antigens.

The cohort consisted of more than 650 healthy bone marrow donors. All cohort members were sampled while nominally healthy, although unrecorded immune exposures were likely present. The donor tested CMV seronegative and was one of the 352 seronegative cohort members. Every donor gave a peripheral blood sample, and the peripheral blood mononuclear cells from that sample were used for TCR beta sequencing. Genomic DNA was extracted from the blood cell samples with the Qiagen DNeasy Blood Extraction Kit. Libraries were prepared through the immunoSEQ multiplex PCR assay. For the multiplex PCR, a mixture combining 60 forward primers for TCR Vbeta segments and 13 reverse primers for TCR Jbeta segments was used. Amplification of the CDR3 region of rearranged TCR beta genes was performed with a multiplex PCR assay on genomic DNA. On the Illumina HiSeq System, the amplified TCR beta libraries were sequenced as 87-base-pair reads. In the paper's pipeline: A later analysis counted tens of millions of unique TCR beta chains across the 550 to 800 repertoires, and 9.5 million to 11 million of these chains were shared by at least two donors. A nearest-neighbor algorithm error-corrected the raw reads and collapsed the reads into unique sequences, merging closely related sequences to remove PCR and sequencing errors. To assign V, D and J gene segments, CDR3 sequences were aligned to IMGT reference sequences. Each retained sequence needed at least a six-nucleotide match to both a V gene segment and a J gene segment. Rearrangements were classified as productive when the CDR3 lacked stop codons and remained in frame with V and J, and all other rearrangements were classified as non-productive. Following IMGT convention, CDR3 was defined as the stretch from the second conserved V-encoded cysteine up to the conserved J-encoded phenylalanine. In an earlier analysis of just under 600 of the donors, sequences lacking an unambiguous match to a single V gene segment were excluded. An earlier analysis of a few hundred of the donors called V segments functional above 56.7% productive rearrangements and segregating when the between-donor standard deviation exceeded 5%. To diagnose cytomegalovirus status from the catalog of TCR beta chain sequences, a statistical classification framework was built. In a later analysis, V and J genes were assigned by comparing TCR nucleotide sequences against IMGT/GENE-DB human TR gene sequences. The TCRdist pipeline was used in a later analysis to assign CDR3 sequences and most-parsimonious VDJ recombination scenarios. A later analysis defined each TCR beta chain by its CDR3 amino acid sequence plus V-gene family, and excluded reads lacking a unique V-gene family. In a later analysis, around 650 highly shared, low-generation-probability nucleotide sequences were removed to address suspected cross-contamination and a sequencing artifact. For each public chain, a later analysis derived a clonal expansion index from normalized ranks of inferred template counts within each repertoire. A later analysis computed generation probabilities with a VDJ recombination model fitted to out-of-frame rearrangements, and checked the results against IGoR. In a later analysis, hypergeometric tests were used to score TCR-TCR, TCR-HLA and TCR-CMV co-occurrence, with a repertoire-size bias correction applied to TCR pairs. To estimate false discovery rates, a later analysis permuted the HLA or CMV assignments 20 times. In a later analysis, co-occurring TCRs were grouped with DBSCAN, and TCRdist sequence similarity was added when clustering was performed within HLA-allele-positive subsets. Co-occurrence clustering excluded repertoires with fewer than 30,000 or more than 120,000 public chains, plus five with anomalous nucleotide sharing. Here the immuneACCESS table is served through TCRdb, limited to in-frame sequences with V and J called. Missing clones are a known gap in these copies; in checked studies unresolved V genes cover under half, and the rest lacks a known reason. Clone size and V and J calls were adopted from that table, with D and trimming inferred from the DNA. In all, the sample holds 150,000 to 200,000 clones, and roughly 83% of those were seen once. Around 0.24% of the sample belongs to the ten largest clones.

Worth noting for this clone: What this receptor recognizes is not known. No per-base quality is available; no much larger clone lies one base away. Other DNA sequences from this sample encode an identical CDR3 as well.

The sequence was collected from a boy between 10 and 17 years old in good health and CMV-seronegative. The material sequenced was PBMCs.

The nucleotide sequence reads as follows: TGCGCCAGCAGCTTGGCGGGACAGGGTTACGAGCAGTACTTC. Its product reads: CASSLAGQGYEQYF. Recombination connected TRBV5-1 to TRBJ2-7; TRBD1 matches 9 bases in the middle. The CDR3 goes from the cysteine to the phenylalanine over 14 residues. Left in the record is the CDR3 DNA by itself, 42 bases read in frame from the first base. V is trimmed back by 0 bases and J by 4 bases, and the junction contains 2 bases that no gene match accounts for. The CDR1 and CDR2 encoded by the germline V gene are SGHRS and YFSETQ.